The 18 T cell receptor beta chains presented below share a single source sample, sequenced in a study of cytomegalovirus exposure and HLA in healthy donors (dated by TCRdb to 2015 to 2018). The library was obtained by the immunoSEQ multiplex PCR assay. For the multiplex PCR, a mixture combining 60 forward primers for TCR Vbeta segments and 13 reverse primers for TCR Jbeta segments was used. TCRdb re-hosts the immuneACCESS table, in-frame sequences only. Its copies lack some clones; in the studies checked, an unresolved V gene accounts for under half of them, and the cause for the rest is not known. This sample holds about 200,000 clones; over 70% were observed only once. 0.71% of the sample comes from the top ten. The sample consisted of PBMCs. These receptors originate from a boy aged 2 to 10 in good health and CMV-seronegative.

The chain links TRBV7-2 to TRBJ2-3, with D possibly matching TRBD1 (5 bases). The CDR3 covers 14 residues. Trimming stripped 5 bases from V and 4 bases from J, with 13 bases between. From germline, CDR1 is SGHTA and CDR2 FQGNSA. CDR3 protein: CASSPDGASDTQYF. For the CDR3, the DNA is TGTGCCAGCAGCCCCGATGGGGCGTCAGATACGCAGTATTTT.

The chain links TRBV19 to TRBJ2-7; D unclear. Germline V gene lookup returns CDR1 LNHDA and CDR2 SQIVND (reference sequence). This CDR3 is 11 amino acids long. Between the trimmed V and J ends, which lost 8 bases and 1 base, there was a span of 6 bases. CDR3 DNA: TGTGCCAGTGCAGGTTCCTACGAGCAGTACTTC. Translating gives CASAGSYEQYF.

This clone appeared a single time. The CDR3 coding sequence is TGTGCCAGCGTAAGACCCGGGAACGAGCAGCCCCAGCATTTT. It translates to CASVRPGNEQPQHF. The V call is TRBV21-1, the J call TRBJ1-5. TRBV21-1 is recorded as a pseudogene. CDR3 size: 14 residues.

This clone showed up just a few times. The chain carries TRBV9 and TRBJ1-1, with D uncertain. Germline CDR1 reads SGDLS; CDR2 reads YYNGEE. The V end lost 3 bases, the J end lost 1 base, and 7 bases lay between the germline ends. The CDR3 contains 13 residues. The CDR3 sequence: CASSAHTNTEAFF. The CDR3 DNA sequence: TGTGCCAGCAGCGCCCACACGAACACTGAAGCTTTCTTT.

The sample holds a few counts of this clone. The chain is built from TRBV6-1 and TRBJ2-7, with TRBD1 matching 8 bases. There are 15 residues in the CDR3. Trimming took 3 bases from V and 6 from J; bases not matched to a gene: 10. Germline V CDR1 and CDR2: MNHNS, SASEGT. In nucleotides, the CDR3 is TGTGCCAGCAGTGAGAAGAGGCAGGGGGCGCGCGAGCAGTACTTC. This gives the protein CASSEKRQGAREQYF.

This chain uses TRBV5-6 with TRBJ1-2; TRBD1 agrees at 7 bases. Trimming removed 1 base from V and 5 bases from J; junction bases left unmatched: 2. CDR1 is SGHDT and CDR2 is YYEEEE in the germline V gene. CDR3 length: 13 residues. CDR3 coding DNA: TGTGCCAGCAGCTTGACAGGGGCATATGGCTACACCTTC. As protein: CASSLTGAYGYTF.

This chain uses TRBV30 with TRBJ2-1; 9 bases fit TRBD2. Losses at the gene ends were 0 bases for V and 4 bases for J; bases not matched to a gene: 4. Germline V gives CDR1 GTSNPN, CDR2 SVGIG (reference sequence). The CDR3 spans 15 residues. The DNA of the CDR3 is TGTGCCTGGAGTGTAGCTAGCGGGACATACAATGAGCAGTTCTTC. Its protein product is CAWSVASGTYNEQFF.

This chain joins TRBV7-9 and TRBJ2-5; TRBD1 matches 7 bases. V shed 5 bases, J shed 1 base, and the junction held 4 bases outside the gene matches. The CDR3 runs to 14 residues. Germline V CDR1 and CDR2: SEHNR, FQNEAQ (reference sequence). CDR3 sequence reads: CASSVGTVQETQYF. The CDR3 DNA follows: TGTGCCAGCAGCGTAGGGACAGTCCAAGAGACCCAGTACTTC.

This clone was seen only a few times. The V and J genes are TRBV2 and TRBJ2-3, with 9 nucleotides matching TRBD2. Trimming removed 1 base from V and 0 bases from J; junction bases left unmatched: 8. The CDR3 has 18 amino acids. Germline V gene sequence: CDR1 SNHLY, CDR2 FYNNEI. CDR3 in DNA: TGTGCCAGCAGTGAAGATAGCGGGGGCCGGTGGAGCACAGATACGCAGTATTTT. The encoded protein is CASSEDSGGRWSTDTQYF. The complete variable domain, with remaining parts taken from reference TRBV2 and TRBJ2-3, reads EPEVTQTPSHQVTQMGQEVILRCVPISNHLYFYWYRQILGQKVEFLVSFYNNEISEKSEIFDDQFSVERPDGSNFTLKIRSTKLEDSAMYFCASSEDSGGRWSTDTQYFGPGTRLTVL.

The gene calls are TRBV2 and TRBJ2-1, with 12 bases lining up with TRBD2. The CDR3 extends over 18 amino acids. J was trimmed by 6 bases and V by 2 bases; bases with no gene match: 11. Germline values: CDR1 SNHLY, CDR2 FYNNEI. CDR3 region: CASSEPTSGGPRRNEQFF. In DNA, the CDR3 is TGTGCCAGCAGTGAACCGACTAGCGGGGGCCCCCGTCGCAATGAGCAGTTCTTC.

About this clone itself: Other DNA variants within this sample encode the same CDR3. V usage is TRBV19 and J usage is TRBJ1-2, with D possibly being TRBD1 (6 bases). CDR3 length: 13 residues. Germline values: CDR1 LNHDA, CDR2 SQIVND (reference sequence). V shed 9 bases and J shed 0 bases, with 11 bases lying between them. The CDR3 here is CASSDRTNYGYTF. The CDR3 DNA follows: TGTGCCAGCAGCGACAGGACTAACTATGGCTACACCTTC.

V and J are TRBV29-1 and TRBJ1-2, with 9 bases aligning to TRBD1. The CDR3 is 13 residues long. Looked up from germline, CDR1 is SQVTM and CDR2 is ANQGSEA. With V trimmed by 7 bases and J by 7 bases, 10 bases remained unmatched. The CDR3 sequence is CSGLTGTGSGYTF. Here the CDR3 DNA reads TGCAGCGGTCTTACCGGGACAGGGTCTGGCTACACCTTC.

The V call is TRBV5-1, the J call TRBJ1-1, with no clear D. The CDR3 runs 14 residues. Trimming left V 1 base short and J 4 bases short, with 11 bases between. Per the germline V gene, CDR1 is SGHRS and CDR2 is YFSETQ. CDR3 nucleotides: TGCGCCAGCAGCTTGCGGGAAGGATTCACTGAAGCTTTCTTT. Its translation is CASSLREGFTEAFF.

The V call is TRBV7-2, the J call TRBJ1-1; D remains ambiguous. Trimming took off 1 base at V and 0 bases at J, with 9 bases between the two ends. Germline values: CDR1 SGHTA, CDR2 FQGNSA. The length of the CDR3 is 15 residues. CDR3 protein: CASSLGATVNTEAFF. The CDR3 DNA reads as TGTGCCAGCAGCTTAGGGGCCACTGTGAACACTGAAGCTTTCTTT. The full variable domain, in which reference TRBV7-2 and TRBJ1-1 provide the parts outside the CDR3, is GAGVSQSPSNKVTEKGKDVELRCDPISGHTALYWYRQSLGQGLEFLIYFQGNSAPDKSGLPSDRFSAERTGGSVSTLTIQRTQQEDSAVYLCASSLGATVNTEAFFGQGTRLTVV.

This chain links TRBV5-1 with TRBJ1-1; D gene uncertain. V shed 2 bases and J shed 3 bases, with 11 bases lying between them. Per the germline V gene, CDR1 is SGHRS and CDR2 is YFSETQ. The CDR3 extends over 14 amino acids. The CDR3 nucleotides are TGCGCCAGCAGCTTAATGGGGAGGGACACTGAAGCTTTCTTT. Its protein is CASSLMGRDTEAFF.

The chain uses TRBV15 and TRBJ2-5, with 13 bases lining up with TRBD2. V dropped 3 bases and J dropped 5; count of bases not matched to a gene: 9. The CDR3 is made up of 17 amino acids. The V gene's germline CDR1 is LNHNV and CDR2 YYDKDF (reference sequence). This chain's CDR3 is CATSRARTSGGRETQYF. The CDR3 nucleotides are TGTGCCACCAGCAGGGCGAGGACTAGCGGGGGAAGGGAGACCCAGTACTTC.

The chain recombines TRBV27 with TRBJ1-1; D not resolved. V lost 0 bases and J lost 1, with 12 bases in between. CDR1 and CDR2 (germline): MNHEY, SMNVEV (reference sequence). There are 16 residues in the CDR3. DNA of the CDR3: TGTGCCAGCAGTTTATCGAGTGGAGTTAAGAACACTGAAGCTTTCTTT. As protein: CASSLSSGVKNTEAFF.

The chain joins TRBV29-1 to TRBJ1-1, with 9 bases that match TRBD1. There are 14 residues in the CDR3. The germline V gene has CDR1 SQVTM and CDR2 ANQGSEA. The V and J ends lost 4 bases and 4 bases, in that order; junction bases with no gene match: 7. The CDR3 region has the DNA TGCAGCGTTGTAGTACAGGGGGCAAGCACTGAAGCTTTCTTT. It encodes CSVVVQGASTEAFF.